These 21 T cell receptor beta chains were sequenced from one sample in a study of OX40 agonist ivuxolimab in advanced cancers. Sequenced by immunoSEQ multiplex PCR; TCRdb stores in-frame clones only, minus some. The repertoire holds roughly 110,000 clones, with 80% to 95% as singletons. The specimen was CD4+ or CD8+ T cells sorted from blood, collected in a trial of the OX40 agonist ivuxolimab. These receptors all stem from an adult with an advanced solid tumor such as melanoma, head and neck, liver or kidney cancer.

This chain links TRBV28 with TRBJ2-1; D is undetermined. The CDR3 consists of 12 residues. V shed 5 bases and J shed 2 bases, with 4 bases lying between them. Germline V gene data show CDR1 as MDHEN and CDR2 as SYDVKM. CDR3 protein: CASSTAYNEQFF. The CDR3 DNA sequence: TGTGCCAGCAGTACAGCCTACAATGAGCAGTTCTTC. Drawing the rest from reference TRBV28 and TRBJ2-1, the complete variable domain is DVKVTQSSRYLVKRTGEKVFLECVQDMDHENMFWYRQDPGLGLRLIYFSYDVKMKEKGDIPEGYSVSREKKERFSLILESASTNQTSMYLCASSTAYNEQFFGPGTRLTVL.

V and J are TRBV5-5 and TRBJ1-4; D uncertain. The germline gives CDR1 SGHKS, CDR2 YYEKEE (reference sequence). The CDR3 totals 16 residues. Trimming took 0 bases from V and 0 from J, leaving 9 bases between them. As DNA, the CDR3 is TGTGCCAGCAGCTTGGATCTTGGGACAACTAATGAAAAACTGTTTTTT. It yields the protein CASSLDLGTTNEKLFF. The entire variable domain, with the rest obtained from reference TRBV5-5 and TRBJ1-4, is as follows: DAGVTQSPTHLIKTRGQQVTLRCSPISGHKSVSWYQQVLGQGPQFIFQYYEKEERGRGNFPDRFSARQFPNYSSELNVNALLLGDSALYLCASSLDLGTTNEKLFFGSGTQLSVL.

The rearrangement joins TRBV2 to TRBJ1-1; the D gene is possibly TRBD1 (5 bases). Germline V lookup: CDR1 SNHLY, CDR2 FYNNEI. The CDR3 has 13 amino acids. With 2 bases removed from V and 11 bases from J, the gap between germline ends came to 15 bases. CDR3 sequence reads: CASSESGLAGAFF. DNA of the CDR3: TGTGCCAGCAGTGAATCGGGGCTAGCGGGCGCTTTCTTT. Based on the CDR3 plus reference TRBV2 and TRBJ1-1, the full variable domain is EPEVTQTPSHQVTQMGQEVILRCVPISNHLYFYWYRQILGQKVEFLVSFYNNEISEKSEIFDDQFSVERPDGSNFTLKIRSTKLEDSAMYFCASSESGLAGAFFGQGTRLTVV.

The chain is built from TRBV30 and TRBJ1-1; tentatively, D is TRBD1 (5 bases). Germline V gives CDR1 GTSNPN, CDR2 SVGIG (reference sequence). V was clipped by 7 bases and J by 11 bases, with 17 bases between them. CDR3 length: 11 amino acids. This CDR3 reads CALKGQGKAFF. Written as DNA, the CDR3 is TGTGCCTTAAAGGGGCAGGGTAAGGCTTTCTTT.

This chain connects TRBV19 to TRBJ2-3; 10 bases match TRBD1. The CDR3 contains 17 residues. The V gene's germline CDR1 is LNHDA and CDR2 SQIVND (reference sequence). V lost 2 bases to trimming and J lost 10 bases; unmatched junction nucleotides: 15. CDR3 sequence: CASSINAGTGAMPAQYF. CDR3 nucleotides: TGTGCCAGTAGTATAAACGCCGGGACAGGGGCGATGCCCGCGCAGTATTTT.

V is TRBV28 and J is TRBJ2-7; D might be TRBD1 or TRBD2, each matching 5 bases. Per the germline V gene, CDR1 is MDHEN and CDR2 is SYDVKM. The length of the CDR3 is 15 residues. V was clipped by 5 bases and J by 4 bases, with 18 bases between them. Written as DNA, the CDR3 is TGTGCCAGCAGTGTGCCCGGGACGGGGCTTTACGAGCAGTACTTC. Translating gives CASSVPGTGLYEQYF.

The chain has TRBV7-2 and TRBJ1-1; possibly TRBD1 for D (5 bases). This CDR3 comprises 14 residues. With 3 bases removed from V and 10 bases from J, the gap between germline ends came to 18 bases. Per germline, CDR1 SGHTA and CDR2 FQGNSA. The CDR3 sequence is CASSFYGGTWAAFF. The DNA for the CDR3 is TGTGCCAGCAGCTTTTACGGGGGTACCTGGGCAGCTTTCTTT. Variable domain in full (rest from reference TRBV7-2 and TRBJ1-1): GAGVSQSPSNKVTEKGKDVELRCDPISGHTALYWYRQSLGQGLEFLIYFQGNSAPDKSGLPSDRFSAERTGGSVSTLTIQRTQQEDSAVYLCASSFYGGTWAAFFGQGTRLTVV.

The J gene is TRBJ2-7, the V gene TRBV27, with 8 bases that match TRBD2. J was trimmed by 1 base and V by 3 bases; bases with no gene match: 8. The CDR3 extends over 16 amino acids. Germline lookup yields CDR1 MNHEY and CDR2 SMNVEV (reference sequence). CDR3 sequence reads: CASSFAGLGKSYEQYF. CDR3 in DNA: TGTGCCAGCAGTTTCGCGGGACTAGGAAAATCCTACGAGCAGTACTTC.

This chain's CDR3 is CASSIWLRNTEAFF. Written as DNA, the CDR3 is TGTGCCAGTAGTATCTGGTTAAGGAACACTGAAGCTTTCTTT. This chain uses TRBV19 with TRBJ1-1; no firm D call. Trimming stripped 3 bases from V and 1 base from J, with 9 bases between. Germline V gives CDR1 LNHDA, CDR2 SQIVND (reference sequence). The CDR3 extends over 14 amino acids.

The chain carries TRBV6-1 and TRBJ2-4; D possibly corresponds to TRBD2 (6 bases). The germline V gene encodes CDR1 MNHNS and CDR2 SASEGT. The ends were cut back, 4 bases at V and 3 bases at J, with 19 bases in the middle. The length of the CDR3 is 17 residues. CDR3 bases: TGTGCCAGCAGTGGGGGTATCCCGGGACTGCTCAAAAACATTCAGTACTTC. Protein: CASSGGIPGLLKNIQYF.

V is TRBV11-2 and J is TRBJ1-1, with 10 bases matching TRBD1. There are 17 residues in the CDR3. With 2 bases clipped from V and 6 bases from J, the junction kept 12 bases outside the gene matches. Germline V CDR1 and CDR2: SGHAT, FQNNGV. Written as DNA, the CDR3 is TGTGCCAGCAGCTTAAGCCCGGGACAGGGGAAAAGCCCTGAAGCTTTCTTT. Residues: CASSLSPGQGKSPEAFF.

The chain employs TRBV7-9 and TRBJ1-5; 7 nucleotides agree with TRBD1. Germline lookup yields CDR1 SEHNR and CDR2 FQNEAQ (reference sequence). V was pared by 1 base and J by 4 bases, with 7 bases of the junction left unmatched. This CDR3 has 16 amino acids. The CDR3 reads CASSLDGDRLNQPQHF. The CDR3 nucleotides are TGTGCCAGCAGCTTAGATGGGGACAGACTTAATCAGCCCCAGCATTTT.

The J gene is TRBJ2-7, the V gene TRBV14; 7 bases are shared with TRBD1. J was trimmed by 2 bases and V by 1 base; bases with no gene match: 5. The CDR3 runs to 15 residues. In germline, CDR1 is SGHDN, CDR2 FVKESK. The CDR3 region has the DNA TGTGCCAGCAGCCAAGCCCCGGGACAGACCTACGAGCAGTACTTC. It encodes CASSQAPGQTYEQYF.

This clone was seen only a few times. The J gene is TRBJ2-5, the V gene TRBV2; D gene unclear. V dropped 1 base and J dropped 5 bases, with 2 bases sitting between them. Per germline, CDR1 SNHLY and CDR2 FYNNEI. The CDR3 totals 11 residues. Here the CDR3 reads CASSEGETQYF. CDR3 in DNA: TGTGCCAGCAGTGAAGGGGAGACCCAGTACTTC.

The DNA for the CDR3 is TGTGCCAGCAGTGAATTTGTCGGTCGGGGCTACACCTTC. Translation: CASSEFVGRGYTF. The J gene is TRBJ1-2, the V gene TRBV25-1; D not certain. There are 13 residues in the CDR3. Trimming stripped 1 base from V and 8 bases from J, with 11 bases between. Germline V lookup: CDR1 MGHDK, CDR2 SYGVNS.

This clone came up once. This sequence joins TRBV5-6 and TRBJ2-1, with TRBD1 matching over 11 bases. In germline, CDR1 is SGHDT, CDR2 YYEEEE. CDR3 length: 14 residues. With V trimmed by 3 bases and J by 9 bases, 5 bases remained unmatched. The DNA of the CDR3 is TGTGCCAGCAGCTCTGGACAGGGGGCCACTGAGCAGTTCTTC. It translates to CASSSGQGATEQFF.

The chain carries TRBV9 and TRBJ2-5; D possibly corresponds to TRBD2 (5 bases). Per germline, CDR1 SGDLS and CDR2 YYNGEE. The CDR3 has 15 residues. With 0 bases removed from V and 2 bases from J, the gap between germline ends came to 11 bases. The DNA for the CDR3 is TGTGCCAGCAGCGTAGTTCTAGCAGGTCAAGAGACCCAGTACTTC. Residues: CASSVVLAGQETQYF.

The chain employs TRBV7-9 and TRBJ2-5; the D gene could be TRBD1 or TRBD2 (6 bases each). This CDR3 comprises 16 residues. The V gene lost 4 bases and the J gene lost 3 bases, with 18 bases spanning the gap. Germline V gene data show CDR1 as SEHNR and CDR2 as FQNEAQ (reference sequence). In DNA, the CDR3 is TGTGCCAGCAGCTCCCCAGGGGAAGCGGGTGAAGAGACCCAGTACTTC. Translated: CASSSPGEAGEETQYF.

The chain has TRBV15 and TRBJ1-2, with D unresolved. Germline V gene data show CDR1 as LNHNV and CDR2 as YYDKDF (reference sequence). Trimming pared 1 base from V and 8 bases from J, leaving 20 bases between. The CDR3 runs to 16 residues. The CDR3: CATSRGIGLRQSGYTF. The CDR3 DNA is TGTGCCACCAGCAGAGGAATTGGGCTGAGGCAGTCCGGCTACACCTTC.

The chain uses TRBV19 and TRBJ2-6; 8 nucleotides line up with TRBD1. With V trimmed by 5 bases and J by 2 bases, 8 bases remained unmatched. The CDR3 runs 17 residues. Germline V gene data show CDR1 as LNHDA and CDR2 as SQIVND (reference sequence). CDR3 sequence: CASSPQTGATGANVLTF. The CDR3 nucleotides are TGTGCCAGTAGTCCCCAGACAGGGGCAACTGGGGCCAACGTCCTGACTTTC.

The DNA for the CDR3 is TGTGCCAGCAGCGACAGGAACACTGAAGCTTTCTTT. Amino acids: CASSDRNTEAFF. The chain uses TRBV9 and TRBJ1-1; no definite D call. Germline values: CDR1 SGDLS, CDR2 YYNGEE. V dropped 3 bases and J dropped 1 base, with 4 bases sitting between them. This CDR3 is 12 amino acids long.